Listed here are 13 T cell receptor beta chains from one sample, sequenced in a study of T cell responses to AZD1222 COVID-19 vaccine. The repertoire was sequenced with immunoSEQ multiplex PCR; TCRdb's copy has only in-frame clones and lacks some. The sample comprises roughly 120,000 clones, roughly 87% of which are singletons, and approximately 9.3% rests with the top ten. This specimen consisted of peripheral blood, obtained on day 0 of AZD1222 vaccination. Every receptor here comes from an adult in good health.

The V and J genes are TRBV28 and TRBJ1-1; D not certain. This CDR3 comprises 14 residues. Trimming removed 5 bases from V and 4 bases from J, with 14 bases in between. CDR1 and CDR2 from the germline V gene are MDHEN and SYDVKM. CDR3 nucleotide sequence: TGTGCCAGCAGTCTACTCACCCCCGGCACTGAAGCTTTCTTT. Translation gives CASSLLTPGTEAFF.

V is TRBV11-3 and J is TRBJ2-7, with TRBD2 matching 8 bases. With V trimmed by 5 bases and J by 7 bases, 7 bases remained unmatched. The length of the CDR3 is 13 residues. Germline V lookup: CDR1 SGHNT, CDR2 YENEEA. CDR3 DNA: TGTGCCAGCAGCGGTAGCGGGGAGTGGGAGCAGTACTTC. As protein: CASSGSGEWEQYF.

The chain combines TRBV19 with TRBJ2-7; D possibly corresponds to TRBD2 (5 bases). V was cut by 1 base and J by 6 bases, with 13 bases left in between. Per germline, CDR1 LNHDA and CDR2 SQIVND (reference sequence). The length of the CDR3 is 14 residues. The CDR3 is CASSIGTVYREQYF. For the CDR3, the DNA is TGTGCCAGTAGTATAGGGACTGTGTACCGCGAGCAGTACTTC.

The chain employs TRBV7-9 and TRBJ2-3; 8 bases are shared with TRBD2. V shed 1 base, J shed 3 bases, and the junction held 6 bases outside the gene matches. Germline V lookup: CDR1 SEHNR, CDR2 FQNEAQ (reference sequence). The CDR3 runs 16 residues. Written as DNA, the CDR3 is TGTGCCAGCAGCTTAGGGACTAGCCCCGAGACAGATACGCAGTATTTT. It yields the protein CASSLGTSPETDTQYF.

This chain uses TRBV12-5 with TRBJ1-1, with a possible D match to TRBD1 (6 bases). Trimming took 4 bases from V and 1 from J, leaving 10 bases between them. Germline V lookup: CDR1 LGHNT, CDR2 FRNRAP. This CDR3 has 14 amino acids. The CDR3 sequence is CASGWLGGNTEAFF. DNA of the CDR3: TGTGCTAGTGGTTGGTTAGGGGGGAACACTGAAGCTTTCTTT.

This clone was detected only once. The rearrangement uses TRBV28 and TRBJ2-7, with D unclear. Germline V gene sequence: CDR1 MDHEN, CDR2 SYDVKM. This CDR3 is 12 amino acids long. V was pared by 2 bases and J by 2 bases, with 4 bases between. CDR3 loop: CASSLAPYEQYF. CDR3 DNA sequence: TGTGCCAGCAGTTTAGCGCCCTACGAGCAGTACTTC.

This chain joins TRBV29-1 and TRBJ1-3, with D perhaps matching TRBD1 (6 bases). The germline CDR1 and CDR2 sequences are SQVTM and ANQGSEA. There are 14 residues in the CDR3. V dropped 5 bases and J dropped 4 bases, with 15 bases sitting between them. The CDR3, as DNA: TGCAGCGTTAAACAGGGTCTGGAAGGAAACACCATATATTTT. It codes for CSVKQGLEGNTIYF.

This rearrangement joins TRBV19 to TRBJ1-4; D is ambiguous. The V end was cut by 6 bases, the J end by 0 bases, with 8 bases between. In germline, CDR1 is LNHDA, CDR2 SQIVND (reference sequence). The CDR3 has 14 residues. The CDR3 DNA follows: TGTGCCAGTAGGCGCAGAGCAACTAATGAAAAACTGTTTTTT. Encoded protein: CASRRRATNEKLFF.

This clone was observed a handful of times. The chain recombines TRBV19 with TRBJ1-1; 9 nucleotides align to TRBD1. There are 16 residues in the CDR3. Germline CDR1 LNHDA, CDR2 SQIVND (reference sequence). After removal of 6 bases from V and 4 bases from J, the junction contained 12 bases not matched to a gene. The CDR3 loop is CASRTRLGTGSTEAFF. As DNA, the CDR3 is TGTGCCAGTAGAACCCGTTTAGGGACAGGGAGCACTGAAGCTTTCTTT.

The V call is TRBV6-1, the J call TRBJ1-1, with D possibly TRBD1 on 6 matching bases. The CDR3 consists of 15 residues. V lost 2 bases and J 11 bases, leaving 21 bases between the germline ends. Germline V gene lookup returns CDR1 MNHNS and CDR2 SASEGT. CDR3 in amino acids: CASSEKLGDTVAAFF. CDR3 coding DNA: TGTGCCAGCAGTGAAAAATTAGGGGACACCGTAGCGGCTTTCTTT.

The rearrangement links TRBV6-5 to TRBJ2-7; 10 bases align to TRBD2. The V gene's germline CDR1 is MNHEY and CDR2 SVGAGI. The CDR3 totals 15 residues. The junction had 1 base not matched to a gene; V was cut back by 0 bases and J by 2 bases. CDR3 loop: CASSYSGTSAYEQYF. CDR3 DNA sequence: TGTGCCAGCAGTTACTCAGGGACTAGCGCCTACGAGCAGTACTTC.

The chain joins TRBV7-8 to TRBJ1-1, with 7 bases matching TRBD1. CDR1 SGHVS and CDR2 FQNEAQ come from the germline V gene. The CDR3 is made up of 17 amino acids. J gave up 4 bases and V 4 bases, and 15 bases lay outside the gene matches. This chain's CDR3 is CASSSDGDRAISTEAFF. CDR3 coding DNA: TGTGCCAGCAGCTCAGACGGAGACAGGGCAATTTCCACTGAAGCTTTCTTT.

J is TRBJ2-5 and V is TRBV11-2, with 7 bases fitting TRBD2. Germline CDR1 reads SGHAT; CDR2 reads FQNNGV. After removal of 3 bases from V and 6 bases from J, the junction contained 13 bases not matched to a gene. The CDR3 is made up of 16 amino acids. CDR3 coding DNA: TGTGCCAGCAGCTTTGGGGGTCGGGGGGAAGGCAAGACCCAGTACTTC. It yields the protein CASSFGGRGEGKTQYF. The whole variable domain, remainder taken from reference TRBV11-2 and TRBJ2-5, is EAGVAQSPRYKIIEKRQSVAFWCNPISGHATLYWYQQILGQGPKLLIQFQNNGVVDDSQLPKDRFSAERLKGVDSTLKIQPAKLEDSAVYLCASSFGGRGEGKTQYFGPGTRLLVL.